This T cell receptor (beta chain) was recorded in a study of blood T cell repertoires in COVID-19. In the study overall: Some COVID-19 samples were acute and others convalescent; all came from the United States, Italy and Spain. PBMCs, B-cell-depleted T cells, or T cells provided the cDNA or gDNA that made up the material.

Germline-derived CDR1 and CDR2 are DFQATT and SNEGSKA (reference sequence). V was clipped by 6 bases and J by 5 bases; unmatched bases: 7. The CDR3 is 13 amino acids. Authors' methods: Quantification of nucleated cells was approximated via reference gene primer amplification. Some clones are missing from TCRdb's copy, which holds only in-frame ones; the method was immunoSEQ multiplex PCR. That table furnishes V, J and clone size, whereas the DNA furnished D and trimming. The sample consists of roughly 130,000 clones, 82% of them appearing once. The sequence came from a woman in her 70s with acute or convalescent COVID-19. Specimen: peripheral blood. V usage is TRBV20-1 and J usage is TRBJ1-2; 9 nucleotides agree with TRBD1. The CDR3 nucleotides read TGCAGTGCCAGTCCCGGGACAGGGTATGGCTACACCTTC. This encodes CSASPGTGYGYTF.